This T cell receptor (beta chain) was sequenced during a study of blood T cell repertoires in COVID-19. Looking at the study overall: PBMCs, B-cell-depleted T cells, or T cells provided the cDNA or gDNA that made up the material.

Sequenced by immunoSEQ multiplex PCR; TCRdb stores in-frame clones only, minus some. The sample has more than 250,000 clones; 85% are singletons. Germline values: CDR1 MNHEY, CDR2 SVGAGI. CDR3 length equals 15 residues. V was trimmed by 6 bases and J by 2 bases, leaving 17 bases between them. The sequence came from a man in his forties or fifties with active or convalescent COVID-19. The source material was peripheral blood. The chain employs TRBV6-5 and TRBJ2-7; D gene unclear. CDR3 sequence reads: CASRPIELPTYEQYF. Written as DNA, the CDR3 is TGTGCCAGCAGGCCAATTGAGCTCCCCACCTACGAGCAGTACTTC.